Below are 17 T cell receptor beta chains sequenced from a single sample in a study of T cells in Graves' hyperthyroidism and ophthalmopathy (dated by TCRdb to between 2018 and 2021). Receptor libraries were prepared by multiplex PCR. Sequencing took place on an Illumina HiSeq 2000. TCR beta CDR3 regions were amplified from RNA transcripts. The TCR CDR3 was subjected to a first round of RT-PCR using the HTBI primer set and the Qiagen OneStep RT-PCR kit. The raw public reads went through TCRdb reprocessing: fastp at Q25, MiXCR clone calling, in-frame beta chains kept. Every entry covers one CDR3 protein and lists the most common genes and DNA from its rows. This sample holds approximately 560,000 distinct CDR3 sequences; approximately 15% were observed only once. The ten biggest clones cover around 7.8% of the sample. What was sequenced was blood. These receptors came from a woman between 25 and 40 years old with Graves' hyperthyroidism.

This chain uses TRBV28 with TRBJ2-1; 9 positions match TRBD2. Germline-derived CDR1 and CDR2 are MDHEN and SYDVKM. The V segment lost 7 bases and the J segment 6 bases; nucleotides outside the gene matches: 10. The CDR3 spans 15 residues. This CDR3 is CASTPLAGVGNEQFF. Written as DNA, the CDR3 is TGTGCCAGCACCCCTTTAGCGGGAGTGGGCAATGAGCAGTTCTTC.

The table lists this clonotype with many counts. The chain recombines TRBV11-1 with TRBJ2-1; D unresolved. Looked up from germline, CDR1 is SGHAT and CDR2 is FQDESV (reference sequence). The V gene lost 5 bases and the J gene lost 0 bases, with 11 bases spanning the gap. This CDR3 has 15 amino acids. The CDR3 nucleotides read TGTGCCAGCAGCCTTCTGTTGACCTCCTACAATGAGCAGTTCTTC. Amino acid sequence: CASSLLLTSYNEQFF.

This clonotype was detected many times. This CDR3 is CASSPRLAASTDTQYF. The CDR3 nucleotides are TGTGCCAGCAGCCCCCGACTAGCAGCAAGCACAGATACGCAGTATTTT. This chain connects TRBV7-2 to TRBJ2-3, with 7 positions matching TRBD2. V lost 5 bases and J lost 0; bases outside the gene matches: 8. Germline CDR1 reads SGHTA; CDR2 reads FQGNSA. The CDR3 consists of 16 residues.

This clonotype was found many times. The rearrangement uses TRBV5-1 and TRBJ2-1; 7 positions match TRBD2. V shed 1 base, J shed 7 bases, and the junction held 5 bases outside the gene matches. The CDR3 contains 14 residues. The germline CDR1 and CDR2 sequences are SGHRS and YFSETQ. The CDR3, as DNA: TGCGCCAGCAGCTTGAGACGCGGGGGAAATGAGCAGTTCTTC. Protein: CASSLRRGGNEQFF.

This clonotype was detected ten times or more. This chain connects TRBV12-3 or TRBV12-4 to TRBJ1-2, with 8 nucleotides matching TRBD1. V shed 6 bases, J shed 8 bases, and the junction held 8 bases outside the gene matches. The CDR3 is 13 amino acids. CDR3 in amino acids: CASRMTGAWGYTF. CDR3 bases: TGTGCCAGCAGGATGACAGGGGCGTGGGGCTACACCTTC.

The V and J genes are TRBV20-1 and TRBJ1-5; TRBD1 agrees at 8 bases. V lost 4 bases to trimming and J lost 1 base; unmatched junction nucleotides: 3. The CDR3 runs 14 residues. Looked up from germline, CDR1 is DFQATT and CDR2 is SNEGSKA (reference sequence). DNA for the CDR3: TGCAGTGCTACACAGGGGGGGAGCAATCAGCCCCAGCATTTT. It codes for CSATQGGSNQPQHF.

This clonotype was seen repeatedly, ten times or more. This chain connects TRBV28 to TRBJ2-7; 8 bases align to TRBD2. The junction had 8 bases not matched to a gene; V was cut back by 6 bases and J by 1 base. Germline V gene sequence: CDR1 MDHEN, CDR2 SYDVKM. The CDR3 length is 15 residues. In nucleotides, the CDR3 is TGTGCCAGCAGACCGAGCGGGGGAGGGTCCTACGAGCAGTACTTC. Its translation is CASRPSGGGSYEQYF.

V usage is TRBV29-1 and J usage is TRBJ2-2, with 7 nucleotides matching TRBD1. The CDR3 runs to 14 residues. Trimming at V came to 4 bases and at J to 4 bases, leaving 6 bases not matched to a gene. Per germline, CDR1 SQVTM and CDR2 ANQGSEA. The CDR3 sequence is CSVVGPGGTGELFF. The CDR3 region has the DNA TGCAGCGTTGTTGGCCCAGGGGGCACCGGGGAGCTGTTTTTT.

This clonotype occurred many times. This rearrangement joins TRBV24-1 to TRBJ2-3; 7 bases agree with TRBD1. V gave up 7 bases and J gave up 2 bases; unmatched junction bases: 5. This CDR3 is built from 14 residues. Germline V lookup: CDR1 KGHDR, CDR2 SFDVKD. The CDR3 reads CATSPGQNTDTQYF. The CDR3 bases are TGTGCCACCAGCCCGGGACAGAACACAGATACGCAGTATTTT.

This clonotype was recorded at least ten times. The chain recombines TRBV7-3 with TRBJ2-5; D is perhaps TRBD2 (6 bases). The CDR3 has 13 residues. Germline V lookup: CDR1 SGHTA, CDR2 FQGTGA. V lost 2 bases and J 4 bases, leaving 8 bases between the germline ends. As DNA, the CDR3 is TGTGCCAGCAGCTTAGGAGGGCCAGAGACCCAGTACTTC. This encodes CASSLGGPETQYF.

Ten or more counts support this clonotype. The CDR3 loop is CASSFGSVNTEAFF. The DNA for the CDR3 is TGTGCCAGCAGCTTCGGCAGCGTGAACACTGAAGCTTTCTTT. The chain has TRBV7-2 and TRBJ1-1, with D hard to call. The CDR3 loop spans 14 amino acids. With 3 bases removed from V and 0 bases from J, the gap between germline ends came to 8 bases. From germline, CDR1 is SGHTA and CDR2 FQGNSA.

The rearrangement uses TRBV11-3 and TRBJ2-2; 8 bases map to TRBD2. V gave up 5 bases and J gave up 7 bases; unmatched junction bases: 15. This CDR3 contains 17 residues. CDR1 and CDR2 from the germline V gene are SGHNT and YENEEA. As DNA, the CDR3 is TGTGCCAGCAGCCCAACTTATAGCGGGACGGGAAGCGGGGAGCTGTTTTTT. It encodes CASSPTYSGTGSGELFF.

Many counts were recorded for this clonotype. The chain links TRBV7-6 to TRBJ2-1; 13 positions agree with TRBD2. This CDR3 contains 19 residues. Germline trimming cut 3 bases from V and 0 bases from J; bases unmatched to any gene: 8. Per germline, CDR1 SGHVS and CDR2 FNYEAQ. The CDR3 here is CASSLKSTSGRPSYNEQFF. In DNA form, the CDR3 reads TGTGCCAGCAGCTTGAAGTCGACTAGCGGGAGGCCCTCCTACAATGAGCAGTTCTTC.

The V gene is TRBV11-2, the J gene TRBJ2-1; D gene uncertain. Looked up from germline, CDR1 is SGHAT and CDR2 is FQNNGV. Trimming cost V 5 bases and J 1 base, with 12 bases left between them. The CDR3 contains 15 residues. CDR3 protein: CASSPPHRSYNEQFF. The CDR3 nucleotides are TGTGCCAGCAGCCCACCACATCGTTCCTACAATGAGCAGTTCTTC.

This clonotype was detected many times. The rearrangement uses TRBV7-9 and TRBJ2-3; no definite D call. From germline, CDR1 is SEHNR and CDR2 FQNEAQ (reference sequence). The V end was cut by 8 bases, the J end by 3 bases, with 12 bases between. The CDR3 totals 13 residues. The CDR3 sequence is CASVLQLTDTQYF. Here the CDR3 DNA reads TGTGCCAGCGTACTACAGTTGACAGATACGCAGTATTTT.

Details on this clonotype: It may be a read error: a sequence one base away is much more abundant. The conserved final phenylalanine or tryptophan is absent from the CDR3, which likely points to a read error. The CDR3 is CAISDQQGSGYTL. CDR3 DNA sequence: TGTGCCATCAGTGATCAACAGGGCAGCGGCTACACCCTC. The V gene is TRBV10-3, the J gene TRBJ1-2; weak D call: TRBD1 (6 bases). Deletions cut 3 bases from V and 8 bases from J, with 13 bases between. Germline CDR1 reads ENHRY; CDR2 reads SYGVKD. The CDR3 loop spans 13 amino acids.

Of note for this clonotype: This may stem from a read error, because a much larger clone lies one nucleotide away. The chain employs TRBV3-1 and TRBJ2-5, with 9 bases identical to TRBD2. CDR3 length: 14 amino acids. Germline lookup yields CDR1 LGHDT and CDR2 YNNKEL (reference sequence). In DNA form, the CDR3 reads TGTGCCAGCAGCCAAGCTAGCGGGAAAGAGACCCAGCACTTC. Translation gives CASSQASGKETQHF.